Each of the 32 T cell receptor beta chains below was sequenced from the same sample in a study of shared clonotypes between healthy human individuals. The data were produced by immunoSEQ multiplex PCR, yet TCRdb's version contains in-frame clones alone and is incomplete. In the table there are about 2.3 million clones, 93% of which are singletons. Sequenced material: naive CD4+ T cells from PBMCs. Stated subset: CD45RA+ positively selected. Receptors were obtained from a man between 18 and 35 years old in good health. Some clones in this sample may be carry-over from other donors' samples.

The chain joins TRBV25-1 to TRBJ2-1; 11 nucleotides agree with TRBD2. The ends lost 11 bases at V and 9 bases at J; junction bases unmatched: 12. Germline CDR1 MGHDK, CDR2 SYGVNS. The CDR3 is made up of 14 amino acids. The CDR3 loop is CAAASSGRSVEQFF. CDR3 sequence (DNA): TGTGCCGCCGCGTCTAGCGGGAGGTCGGTTGAGCAGTTCTTC.

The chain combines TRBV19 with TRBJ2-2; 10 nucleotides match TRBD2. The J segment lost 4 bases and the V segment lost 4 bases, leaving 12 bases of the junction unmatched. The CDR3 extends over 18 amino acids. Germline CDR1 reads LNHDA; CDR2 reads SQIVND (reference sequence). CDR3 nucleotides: TGTGCCAGTAGTACGTCCGGACTAGCGGACCGGCGCACCGGGGAGCTGTTTTTT. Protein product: CASSTSGLADRRTGELFF.

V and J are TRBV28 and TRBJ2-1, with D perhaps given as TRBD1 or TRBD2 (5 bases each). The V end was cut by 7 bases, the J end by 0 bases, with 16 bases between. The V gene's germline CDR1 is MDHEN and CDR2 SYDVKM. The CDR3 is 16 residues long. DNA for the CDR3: TGTGCCAGCACCATACCCGGGGCCCTCTCCTACAATGAGCAGTTCTTC. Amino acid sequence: CASTIPGALSYNEQFF.

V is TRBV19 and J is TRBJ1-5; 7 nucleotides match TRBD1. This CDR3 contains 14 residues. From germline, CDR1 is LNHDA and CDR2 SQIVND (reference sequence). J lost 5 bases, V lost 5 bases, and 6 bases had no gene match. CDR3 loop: CASSLRTGHQPQHF. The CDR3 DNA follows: TGTGCCAGTAGTCTGCGGACAGGCCATCAGCCCCAGCATTTT.

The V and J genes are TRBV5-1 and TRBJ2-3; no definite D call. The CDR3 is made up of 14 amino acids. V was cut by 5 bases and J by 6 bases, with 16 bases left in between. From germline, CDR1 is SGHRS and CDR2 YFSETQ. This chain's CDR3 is CASSVGSNSDTQYF. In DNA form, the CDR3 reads TGCGCCAGCAGTGTCGGGTCTAATTCGGATACGCAGTATTTT.

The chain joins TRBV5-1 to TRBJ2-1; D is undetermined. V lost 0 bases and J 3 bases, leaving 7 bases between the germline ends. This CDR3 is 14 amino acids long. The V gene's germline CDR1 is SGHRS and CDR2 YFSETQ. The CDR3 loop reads CASSLEQYYNEQFF. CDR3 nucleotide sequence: TGCGCCAGCAGCTTGGAACAGTACTACAATGAGCAGTTCTTC.

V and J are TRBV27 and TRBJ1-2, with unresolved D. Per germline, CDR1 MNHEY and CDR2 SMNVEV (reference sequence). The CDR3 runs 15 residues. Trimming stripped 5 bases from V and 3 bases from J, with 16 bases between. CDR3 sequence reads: CASSPRVRVDYGYTF. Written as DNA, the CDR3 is TGTGCCAGCAGTCCCCGCGTGAGGGTTGACTATGGCTACACCTTC.

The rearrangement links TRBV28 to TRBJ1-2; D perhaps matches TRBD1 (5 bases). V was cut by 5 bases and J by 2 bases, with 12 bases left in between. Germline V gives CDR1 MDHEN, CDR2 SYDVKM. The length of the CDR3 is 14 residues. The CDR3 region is CASSPSGGNYGYTF. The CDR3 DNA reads TGTGCCAGCAGTCCCTCGGGGGGGAACTATGGCTACACCTTC.

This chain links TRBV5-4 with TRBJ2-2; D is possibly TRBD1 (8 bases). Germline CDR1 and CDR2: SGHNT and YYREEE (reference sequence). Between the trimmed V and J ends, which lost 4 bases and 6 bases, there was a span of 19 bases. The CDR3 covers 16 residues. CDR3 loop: CASSPATGGRAGELFF. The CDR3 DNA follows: TGTGCCAGCAGCCCGGCCACAGGGGGGAGGGCCGGGGAGCTGTTTTTT.

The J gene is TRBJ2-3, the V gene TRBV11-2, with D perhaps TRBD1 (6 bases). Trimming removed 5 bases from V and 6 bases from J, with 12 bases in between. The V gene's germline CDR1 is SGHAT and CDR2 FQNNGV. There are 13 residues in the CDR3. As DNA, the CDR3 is TGTGCCAGCAGCCTCAACCAGGGGGATACGCAGTATTTT. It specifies CASSLNQGDTQYF.

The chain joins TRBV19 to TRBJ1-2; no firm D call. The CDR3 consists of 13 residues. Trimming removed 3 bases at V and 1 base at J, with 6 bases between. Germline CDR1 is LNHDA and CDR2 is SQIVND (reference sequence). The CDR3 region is CASSIHSNYGYTF. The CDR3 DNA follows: TGTGCCAGTAGTATCCACAGTAACTATGGCTACACCTTC. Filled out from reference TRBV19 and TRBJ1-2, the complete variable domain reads DGGITQSPKYLFRKEGQNVTLSCEQNLNHDAMYWYRQDPGQGLRLIYYSQIVNDFQKGDIAEGYSVSREKKESFPLTVTSAQKNPTAFYLCASSIHSNYGYTFGSGTRLTVV.

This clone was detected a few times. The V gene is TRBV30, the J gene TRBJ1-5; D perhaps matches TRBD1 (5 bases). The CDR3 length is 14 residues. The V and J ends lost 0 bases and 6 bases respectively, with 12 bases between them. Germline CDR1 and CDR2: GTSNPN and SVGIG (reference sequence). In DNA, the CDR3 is TGTGCCTGGAGTGTGGGTGGAGGGGCTCAGCCCCAGCATTTT. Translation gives CAWSVGGGAQPQHF.

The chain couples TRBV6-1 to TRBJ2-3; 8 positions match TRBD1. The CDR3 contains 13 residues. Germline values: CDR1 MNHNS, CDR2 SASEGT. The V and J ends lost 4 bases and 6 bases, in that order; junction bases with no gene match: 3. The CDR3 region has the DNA TGTGCCAGCAGTGTAAGGACAGGGGATACGCAGTATTTT. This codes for CASSVRTGDTQYF.

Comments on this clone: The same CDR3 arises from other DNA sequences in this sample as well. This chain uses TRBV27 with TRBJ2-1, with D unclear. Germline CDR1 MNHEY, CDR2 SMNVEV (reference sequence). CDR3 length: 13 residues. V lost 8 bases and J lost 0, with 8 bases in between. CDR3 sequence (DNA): TGTGCCAGCCGTCCGAGCTCCTACAATGAGCAGTTCTTC. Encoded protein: CASRPSSYNEQFF.

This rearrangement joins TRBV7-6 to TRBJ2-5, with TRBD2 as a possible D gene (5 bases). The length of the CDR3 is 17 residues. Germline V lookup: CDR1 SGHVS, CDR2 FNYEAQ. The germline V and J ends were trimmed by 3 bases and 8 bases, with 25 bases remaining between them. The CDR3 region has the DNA TGTGCCAGCAGCTTTCCCCTGCGAGGGAGCCCCCCTTACACCCAGTACTTC. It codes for CASSFPLRGSPPYTQYF.

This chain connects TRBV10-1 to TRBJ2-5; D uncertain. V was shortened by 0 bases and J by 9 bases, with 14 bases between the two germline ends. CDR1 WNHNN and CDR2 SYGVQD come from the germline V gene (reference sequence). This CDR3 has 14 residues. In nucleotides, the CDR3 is TGCGCCAGCAGTGAGTCGACCGGTCGAAGGGCCCAGTACTTC. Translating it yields CASSESTGRRAQYF.

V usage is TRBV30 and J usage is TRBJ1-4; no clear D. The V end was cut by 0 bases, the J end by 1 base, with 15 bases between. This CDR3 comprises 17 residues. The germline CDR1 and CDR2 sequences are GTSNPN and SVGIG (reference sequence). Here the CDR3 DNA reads TGTGCCTGGAGTGTACCTGGGGATCCCGAAACTAATGAAAAACTGTTTTTT. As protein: CAWSVPGDPETNEKLFF.

CDR3 region: CASSLAGEYEQYF. In nucleotides, the CDR3 is TGCGCCAGCAGCCTAGCGGGAGAATACGAGCAGTACTTC. The J gene is TRBJ2-7, the V gene TRBV10-2; 10 nucleotides agree with TRBD2. The ends lost 6 bases at V and 4 bases at J; junction bases unmatched: 3. Germline V gives CDR1 WSHSY, CDR2 SAAADI. The CDR3 totals 13 residues.

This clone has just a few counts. CDR3 loop: CASSLAQGKTEAFF. The DNA of the CDR3 is TGTGCCAGCAGTCTCGCCCAGGGGAAAACTGAAGCTTTCTTT. The rearrangement joins TRBV7-2 to TRBJ1-1; a weak D match, TRBD1 (6 bases). V lost 6 bases and J 5 bases, leaving 16 bases between the germline ends. The CDR3 spans 14 residues. Germline V gene lookup returns CDR1 SGHTA and CDR2 FQGNSA.

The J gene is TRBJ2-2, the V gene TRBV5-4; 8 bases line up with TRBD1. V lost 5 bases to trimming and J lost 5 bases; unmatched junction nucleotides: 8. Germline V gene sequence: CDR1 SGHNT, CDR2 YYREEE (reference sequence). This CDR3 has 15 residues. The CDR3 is CASRRTGLVTGELFF. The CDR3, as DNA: TGTGCCAGCAGGCGGACAGGGCTGGTTACCGGGGAGCTGTTTTTT.

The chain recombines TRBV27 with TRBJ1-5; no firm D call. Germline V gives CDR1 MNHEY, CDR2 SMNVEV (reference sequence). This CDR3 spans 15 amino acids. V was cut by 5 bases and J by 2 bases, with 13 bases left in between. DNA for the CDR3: TGTGCCAGCAGTCTTGGACGTCATGGCAATCAGCCCCAGCATTTT. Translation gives CASSLGRHGNQPQHF.

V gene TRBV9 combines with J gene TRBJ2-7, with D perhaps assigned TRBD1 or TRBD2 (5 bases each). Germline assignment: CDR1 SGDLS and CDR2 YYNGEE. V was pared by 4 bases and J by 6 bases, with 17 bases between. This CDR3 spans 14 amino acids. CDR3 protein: CASSLDGAPLEQYF. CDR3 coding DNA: TGTGCCAGCAGCCTGGACGGGGCGCCTCTCGAGCAGTACTTC.

DNA of the CDR3: TGTGCCAGCAGTGCACAGGGGTCTTCCTACAATGAGCAGTTCTTC. It yields the protein CASSAQGSSYNEQFF. The rearrangement uses TRBV2 and TRBJ2-1; TRBD1 agrees at 7 bases. Germline assignment: CDR1 SNHLY and CDR2 FYNNEI. The trim removed 4 bases at V and 1 base at J, leaving 4 bases unmatched. There are 15 residues in the CDR3.

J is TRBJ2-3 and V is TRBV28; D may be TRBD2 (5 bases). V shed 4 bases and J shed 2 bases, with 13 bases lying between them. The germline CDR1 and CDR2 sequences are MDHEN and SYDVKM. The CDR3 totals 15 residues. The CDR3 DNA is TGTGCCAGCAGTTCCCCGGCGGGCCCCACAGATACGCAGTATTTT. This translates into CASSSPAGPTDTQYF.

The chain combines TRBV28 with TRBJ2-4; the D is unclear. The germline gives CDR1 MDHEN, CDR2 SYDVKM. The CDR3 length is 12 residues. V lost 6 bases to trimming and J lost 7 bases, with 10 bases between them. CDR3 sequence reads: CASRAQVNIQYF. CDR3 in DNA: TGTGCCAGCAGGGCCCAGGTGAACATTCAGTACTTC.

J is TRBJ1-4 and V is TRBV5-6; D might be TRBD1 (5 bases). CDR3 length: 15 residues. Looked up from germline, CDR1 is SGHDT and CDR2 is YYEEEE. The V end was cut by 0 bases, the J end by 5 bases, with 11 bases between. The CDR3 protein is CASSLVTDPNEKLFF. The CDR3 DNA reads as TGTGCCAGCAGCTTGGTGACAGATCCCAATGAAAAACTGTTTTTT.

DNA for the CDR3: TGTGCCAGCAGCTTGCTGGGGGTTTCGGGTCACGAGCAGTACTTC. Translating it yields CASSLLGVSGHEQYF. The rearrangement links TRBV5-5 to TRBJ2-7, with D possibly being TRBD1 or TRBD2 (5 bases each). Looked up from germline, CDR1 is SGHKS and CDR2 is YYEKEE (reference sequence). Trimming took 1 base from V and 5 from J, leaving 16 bases between them. CDR3 size: 15 residues.

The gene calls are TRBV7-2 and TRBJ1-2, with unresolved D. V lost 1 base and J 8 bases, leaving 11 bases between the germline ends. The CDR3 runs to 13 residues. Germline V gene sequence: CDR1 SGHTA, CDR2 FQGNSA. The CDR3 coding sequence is TGTGCCAGCAGCTTAGGTTTCGGCAGGGGCTACACCTTC. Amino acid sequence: CASSLGFGRGYTF.

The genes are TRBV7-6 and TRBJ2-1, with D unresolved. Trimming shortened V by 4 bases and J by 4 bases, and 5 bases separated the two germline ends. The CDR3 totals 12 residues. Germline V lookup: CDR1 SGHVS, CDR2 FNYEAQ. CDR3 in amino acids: CASSSAYNEQFF. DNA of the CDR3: TGTGCCAGCAGCTCCGCATACAATGAGCAGTTCTTC.

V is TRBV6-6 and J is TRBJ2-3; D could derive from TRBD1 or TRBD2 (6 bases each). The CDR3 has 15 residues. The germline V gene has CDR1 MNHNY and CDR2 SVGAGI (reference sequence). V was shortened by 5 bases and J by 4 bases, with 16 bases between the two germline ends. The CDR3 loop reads CASSQVEGGADTQYF. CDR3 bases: TGTGCCAGCAGTCAAGTCGAGGGGGGCGCAGATACGCAGTATTTT.

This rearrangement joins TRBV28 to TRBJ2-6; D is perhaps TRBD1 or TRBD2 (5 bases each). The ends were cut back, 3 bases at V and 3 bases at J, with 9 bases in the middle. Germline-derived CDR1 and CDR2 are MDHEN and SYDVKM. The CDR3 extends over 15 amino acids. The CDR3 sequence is CASSFWGFGANVLTF. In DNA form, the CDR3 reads TGTGCCAGCAGTTTTTGGGGGTTTGGGGCCAACGTCCTGACTTTC.

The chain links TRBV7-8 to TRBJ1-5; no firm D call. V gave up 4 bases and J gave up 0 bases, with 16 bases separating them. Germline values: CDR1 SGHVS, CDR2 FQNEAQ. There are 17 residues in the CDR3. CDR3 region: CASSSISGLGSNQPQHF. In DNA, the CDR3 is TGTGCCAGCAGCTCTATATCTGGTCTCGGTAGCAATCAGCCCCAGCATTTT.